This T cell receptor (beta chain) was captured in a study of blood T cell repertoires in COVID-19. Across the study: From the United States, Italy and Spain came samples of acute and convalescent COVID-19.

In the authors' methods: Cell counts per sample came from amplifying reference gene primers. The data were produced by immunoSEQ multiplex PCR, yet TCRdb's version contains in-frame clones alone and is incomplete. The V and J calls and clone size were taken over from that table, and D and trimming were inferred from the DNA. The repertoire holds 140,000 to 150,000 clones, with about 89% as singletons. V was cut by 2 bases and J by 10 bases, with 9 bases left in between. This CDR3 is 13 amino acids long. Sequencing was done on a sample of PBMCs or T cells enriched from blood (not recorded which). This receptor was taken from a man aged 55 to 70 who had recovered from COVID-19. The V gene is TRBV12-3 or TRBV12-4, the J gene TRBJ1-6; unclear D gene. The CDR3 reads CASSLSEESPLHF. The CDR3 DNA sequence: TGTGCCAGCAGTTTATCCGAGGAGTCACCCCTCCACTTT.